A single sample is the source of the 8 T cell receptor beta chains below, sequenced in a study of low-dose radiotherapy and immunotherapy resistance in tumors (dated by TCRdb to the early 2020s). The time point label here, explained by the study, means: before trial treatment. The instrument given in TCRdb is Illumina MiniSeq. TCRs were amplified with Phusion for 15 to 20 PCR cycles using a constant-region primer together with the adapter attached to the V primers. TCRdb redid the processing of the public reads, applying fastp at Q25 and MiXCR, and retained in-frame beta chains. Each entry merges the rows of one CDR3 protein and shows their most common DNA and genes. For this sample there are roughly 46,000 distinct CDR3 sequences; 12% appear just once. The top ten hold 5.5% to 7.5% of the sample. This specimen was PBMCs, taken before treatment. The receptors originated from a female donor with ovarian cancer.

In the case of this clonotype: It differs at one base from a far larger clone, so likely a read error. This chain connects TRBV6-6 to TRBJ1-3, with TRBD1 as a possible D gene (6 bases). Trimming removed 5 bases from V and 4 bases from J, with 15 bases in between. Germline V gene data show CDR1 as MNHNY and CDR2 as SVGAGI (reference sequence). This CDR3 has 15 residues. The CDR3 region is CASSGPGTGGNTIYF. CDR3 bases: TGTGCCAGCAGTGGACCGGGAACAGGGGGAAACACCATATATTTT.

The table lists this clonotype with many counts. This rearrangement joins TRBV10-1 to TRBJ2-2, with a possible D match to TRBD1 (5 bases). Germline V gene sequence: CDR1 WNHNN, CDR2 SYGVQD (reference sequence). V was pared by 10 bases and J by 1 base, with 22 bases between. The CDR3 extends over 17 amino acids. Here the CDR3 reads CATALSELGQNTGELFF. The CDR3 nucleotides are TGCGCCACCGCATTGAGTGAACTCGGACAGAACACCGGGGAGCTGTTTTTT.

This clonotype was counted at least ten times. The chain links TRBV11-2 to TRBJ2-2; no clear D. V gave up 5 bases and J gave up 7 bases, with 17 bases separating them. This CDR3 comprises 15 residues. CDR1 and CDR2 from the germline V gene are SGHAT and FQNNGV. The CDR3 region has the DNA TGTGCCAGCAGCCCCTTCCGAGGCGATAACGGGGAGCTGTTTTTT. Translated, it gives CASSPFRGDNGELFF.

To note about this clonotype: This likely traces to a read error, being one base from a far larger clone. The CDR3 carries no conserved terminal phenylalanine or tryptophan, so it likely arises from a read error. The V and J genes are TRBV24-1 and TRBJ2-7; TRBD1 aligns across 8 bases. Matching the DNA end better, TRBJ2-5 makes the J call doubtful. The CDR3 is 15 amino acids. CDR1 KGHDR and CDR2 SFDVKD come from the germline V gene. CDR3 bases: TGTGCCACCAGTGATTTGGGACAGGGTCCAGAGACCCAGTACTGC. The encoded protein is CATSDLGQGPETQYC.

At least ten counts were recorded for this clonotype. The chain employs TRBV18 and TRBJ1-4, with D possibly TRBD1 on 5 matching bases. The CDR3 contains 12 residues. Germline CDR1 is KGHSH and CDR2 is LQKENI. The V gene lost 2 bases and the J gene lost 8 bases, with 6 bases spanning the gap. The CDR3 DNA sequence: TGTGCCAGCTCACCAAGGGGAGAAAAACTGTTTTTT. Translated, it gives CASSPRGEKLFF.

This clonotype was seen only a few times. This chain joins TRBV19 and TRBJ2-2; D may correspond to TRBD1 or TRBD2 (5 bases each). There are 16 residues in the CDR3. Per the germline V gene, CDR1 is LNHDA and CDR2 is SQIVND (reference sequence). Deletions cut 6 bases from V and 1 base from J, with 15 bases between. CDR3 sequence (DNA): TGTGCCAGTAGCCAGAGGGGACCGAGGAACACCGGGGAGCTGTTTTTT. It is translated as CASSQRGPRNTGELFF.

This clonotype was detected many times. One end of the junction does not line up with germline, which may come from a read error. The chain carries TRBV5-1 and TRBJ2-3; no definite D call. Germline V gene sequence: CDR1 SGHRS, CDR2 YFSETQ. The CDR3 runs to 13 residues. DNA for the CDR3: TGTGCCAGCAGCCGTCGGAGCACAGATACGCAGTATTTT. It yields the protein CASSRRSTDTQYF. Drawing the rest from reference TRBV5-1 and TRBJ2-3, the complete variable domain is KAGVTQTPRYLIKTRGQQVTLSCSPISGHRSVSWYQQTPGQGLQFLFEYFSETQRNKGNFPGRFSGRQFSNSRSEMNVSTLELGDSALYLCASSRRSTDTQYFGPGTRLTVL.

About this clonotype itself: It differs at one base from a far larger clone, so likely a read error. V usage is TRBV6-8 and J usage is TRBJ1-1; D unresolved. V was clipped by 0 bases and J by 1 base, with 6 bases between them. Germline CDR1 is MNHGY and CDR2 is SAAAGT. The CDR3 has 14 amino acids. The CDR3 loop reads CASSYSPANTEAFF. The CDR3 nucleotides read TGTGCCAGCAGTTACTCGCCCGCGAACACTGAAGCTTTCTTT.